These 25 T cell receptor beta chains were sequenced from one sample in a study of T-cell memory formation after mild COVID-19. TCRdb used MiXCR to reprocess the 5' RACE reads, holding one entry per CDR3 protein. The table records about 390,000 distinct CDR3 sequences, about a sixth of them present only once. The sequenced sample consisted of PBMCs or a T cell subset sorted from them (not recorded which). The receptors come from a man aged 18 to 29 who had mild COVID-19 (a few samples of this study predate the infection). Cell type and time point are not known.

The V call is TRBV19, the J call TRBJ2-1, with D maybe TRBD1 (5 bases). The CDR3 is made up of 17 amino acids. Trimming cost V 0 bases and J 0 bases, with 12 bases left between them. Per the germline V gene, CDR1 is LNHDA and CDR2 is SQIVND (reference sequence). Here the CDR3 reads CASSIDWGRSSYNEQFF. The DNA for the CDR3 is TGTGCCAGTAGTATAGATTGGGGCAGGAGCTCCTACAATGAGCAGTTCTTC.

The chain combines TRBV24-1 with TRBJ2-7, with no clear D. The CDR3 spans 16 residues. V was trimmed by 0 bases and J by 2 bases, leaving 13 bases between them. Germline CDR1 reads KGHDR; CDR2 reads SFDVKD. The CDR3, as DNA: TGTGCCACCAGTGATTTGCCCATAGGGCCAGCCTACGAGCAGTACTTC. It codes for CATSDLPIGPAYEQYF.

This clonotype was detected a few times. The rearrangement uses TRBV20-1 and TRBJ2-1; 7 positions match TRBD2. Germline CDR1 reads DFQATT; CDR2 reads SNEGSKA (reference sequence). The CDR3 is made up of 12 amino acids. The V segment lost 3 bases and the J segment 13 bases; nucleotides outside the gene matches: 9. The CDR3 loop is CSASYGGYRQFF. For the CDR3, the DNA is TGCAGTGCTAGTTACGGGGGGTATAGACAGTTCTTC.

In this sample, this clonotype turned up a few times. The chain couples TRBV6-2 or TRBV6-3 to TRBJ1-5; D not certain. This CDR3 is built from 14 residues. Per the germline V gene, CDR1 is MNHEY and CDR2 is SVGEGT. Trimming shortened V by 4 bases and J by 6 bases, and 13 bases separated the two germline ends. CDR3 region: CASSSSSGRQPQHF. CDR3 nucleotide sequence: TGTGCCAGCAGTTCGAGCAGCGGCCGTCAGCCCCAGCATTTT.

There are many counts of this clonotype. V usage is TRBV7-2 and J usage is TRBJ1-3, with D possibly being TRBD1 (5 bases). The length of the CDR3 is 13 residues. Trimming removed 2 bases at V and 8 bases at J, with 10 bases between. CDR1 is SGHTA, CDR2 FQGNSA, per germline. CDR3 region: CASSLNAGDTIYF. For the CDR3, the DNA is TGTGCCAGCAGCTTAAATGCGGGGGACACCATATATTTT.

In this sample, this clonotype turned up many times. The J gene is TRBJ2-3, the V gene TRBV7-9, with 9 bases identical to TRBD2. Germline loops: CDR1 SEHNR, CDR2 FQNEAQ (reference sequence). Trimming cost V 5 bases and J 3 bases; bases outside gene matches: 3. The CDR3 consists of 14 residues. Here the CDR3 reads CASSAGGHTDTQYF. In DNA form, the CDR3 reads TGTGCCAGCAGCGCGGGGGGGCATACAGATACGCAGTATTTT.

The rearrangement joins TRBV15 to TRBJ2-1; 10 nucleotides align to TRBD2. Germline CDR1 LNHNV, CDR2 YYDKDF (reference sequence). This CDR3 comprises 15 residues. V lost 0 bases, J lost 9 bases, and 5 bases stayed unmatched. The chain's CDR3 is CATSRDSGGAVEQFF. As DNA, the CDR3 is TGTGCCACCAGCAGAGACAGCGGGGGGGCTGTTGAGCAGTTCTTC.

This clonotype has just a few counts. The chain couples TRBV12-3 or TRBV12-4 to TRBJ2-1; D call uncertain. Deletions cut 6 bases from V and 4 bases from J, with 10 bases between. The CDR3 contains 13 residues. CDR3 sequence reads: CASRERAYNEQFF. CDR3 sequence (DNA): TGTGCCAGCAGGGAAAGAGCATACAATGAGCAGTTCTTC.

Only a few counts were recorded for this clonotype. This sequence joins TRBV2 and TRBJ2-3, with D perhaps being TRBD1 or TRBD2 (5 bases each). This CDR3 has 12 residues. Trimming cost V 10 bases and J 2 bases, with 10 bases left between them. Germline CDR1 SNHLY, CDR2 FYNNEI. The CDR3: CANRDDTDTQYF. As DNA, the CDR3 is TGTGCCAACCGGGACGACACAGATACGCAGTATTTT.

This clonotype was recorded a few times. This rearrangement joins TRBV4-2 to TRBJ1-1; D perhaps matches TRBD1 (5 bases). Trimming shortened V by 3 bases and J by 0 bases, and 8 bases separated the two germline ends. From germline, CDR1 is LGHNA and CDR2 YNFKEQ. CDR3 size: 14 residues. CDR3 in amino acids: CASSQDTLNTEAFF. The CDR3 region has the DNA TGTGCCAGCAGCCAGGACACCTTGAACACTGAAGCTTTCTTT.

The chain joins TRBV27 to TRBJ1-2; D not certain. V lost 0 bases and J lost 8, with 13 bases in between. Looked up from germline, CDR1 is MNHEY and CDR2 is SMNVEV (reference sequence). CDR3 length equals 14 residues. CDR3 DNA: TGTGCCAGCAGTTTATCGGGAAGCAATCAAGGCTACACCTTC. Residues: CASSLSGSNQGYTF.

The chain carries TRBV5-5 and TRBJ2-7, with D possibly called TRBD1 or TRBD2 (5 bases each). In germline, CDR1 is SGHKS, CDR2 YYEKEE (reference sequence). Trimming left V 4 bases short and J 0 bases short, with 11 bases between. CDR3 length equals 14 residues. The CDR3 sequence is CASSLRDASYEQYV. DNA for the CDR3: TGTGCCAGCAGCCTAAGGGACGCCTCCTACGAGCAGTACGTC.

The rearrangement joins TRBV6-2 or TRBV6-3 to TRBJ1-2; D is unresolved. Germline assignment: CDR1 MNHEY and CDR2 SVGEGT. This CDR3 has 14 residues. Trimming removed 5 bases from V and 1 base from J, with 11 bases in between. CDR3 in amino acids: CASSPTFLNYGYTF. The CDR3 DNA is TGTGCCAGCAGTCCCACATTCCTTAACTATGGCTACACCTTC.

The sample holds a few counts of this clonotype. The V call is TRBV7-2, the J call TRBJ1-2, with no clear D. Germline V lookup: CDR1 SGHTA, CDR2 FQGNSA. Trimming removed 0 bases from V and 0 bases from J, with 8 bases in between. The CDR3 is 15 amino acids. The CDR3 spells CASSLAPIANYGYTF. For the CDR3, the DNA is TGTGCCAGCAGCTTAGCTCCGATAGCTAACTATGGCTACACCTTC. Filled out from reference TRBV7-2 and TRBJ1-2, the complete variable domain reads GAGVSQSPSNKVTEKGKDVELRCDPISGHTALYWYRQSLGQGLEFLIYFQGNSAPDKSGLPSDRFSAERTGGSVSTLTIQRTQQEDSAVYLCASSLAPIANYGYTFGSGTRLTVV.

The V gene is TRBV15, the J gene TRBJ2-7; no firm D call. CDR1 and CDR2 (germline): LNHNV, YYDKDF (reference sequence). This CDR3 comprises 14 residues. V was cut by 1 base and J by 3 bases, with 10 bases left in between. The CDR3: CATSRGRVGYEQYF. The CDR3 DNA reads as TGTGCCACCAGCAGAGGTAGGGTAGGCTACGAGCAGTACTTC.

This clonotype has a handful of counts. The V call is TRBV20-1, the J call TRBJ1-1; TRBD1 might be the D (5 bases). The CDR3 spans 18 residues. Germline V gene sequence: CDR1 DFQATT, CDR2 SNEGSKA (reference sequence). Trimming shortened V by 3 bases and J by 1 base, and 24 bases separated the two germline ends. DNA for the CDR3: TGCAGTGCTAGGCGCCTATTCAGTAGCCAGGGTAGGAACACTGAAGCTTTCTTT. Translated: CSARRLFSSQGRNTEAFF.

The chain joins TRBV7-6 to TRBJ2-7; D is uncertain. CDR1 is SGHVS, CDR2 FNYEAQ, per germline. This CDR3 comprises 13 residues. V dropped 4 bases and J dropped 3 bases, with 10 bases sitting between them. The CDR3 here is CASSSYFNYEQYF. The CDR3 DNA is TGTGCCAGCAGCTCTTACTTCAACTACGAGCAGTACTTC.

CDR3 residues: CASSLPRADVTLSSYNEQFF. The DNA for the CDR3 is TGCGCCAGCAGCTTGCCAAGGGCTGATGTGACCCTCAGCTCCTACAATGAGCAGTTCTTC. The V call is TRBV5-1, the J call TRBJ2-1; no clear D gene. Germline lookup yields CDR1 SGHRS and CDR2 YFSETQ. There are 20 residues in the CDR3. The germline V and J ends were trimmed by 1 base and 0 bases, with 23 bases remaining between them.

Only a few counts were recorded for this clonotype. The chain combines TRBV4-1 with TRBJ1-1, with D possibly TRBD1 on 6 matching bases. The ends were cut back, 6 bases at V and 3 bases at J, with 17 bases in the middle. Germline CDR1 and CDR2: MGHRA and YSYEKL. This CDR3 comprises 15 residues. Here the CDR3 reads CASSQSQGGYTEAFF. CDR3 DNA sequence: TGCGCCAGCAGTCAGTCACAGGGAGGGTACACTGAAGCTTTCTTT.

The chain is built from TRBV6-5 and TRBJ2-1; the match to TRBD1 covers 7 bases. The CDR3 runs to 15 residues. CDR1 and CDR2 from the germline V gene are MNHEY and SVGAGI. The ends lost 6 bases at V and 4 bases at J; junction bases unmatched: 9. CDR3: CASSLDRVNYNEQFF. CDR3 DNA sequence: TGTGCCAGCAGCCTAGACAGGGTAAATTACAATGAGCAGTTCTTC.

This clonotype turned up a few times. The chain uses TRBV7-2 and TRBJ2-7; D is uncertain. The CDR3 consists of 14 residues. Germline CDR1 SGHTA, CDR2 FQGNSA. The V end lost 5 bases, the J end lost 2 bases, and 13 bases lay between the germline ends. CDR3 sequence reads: CASSRNKETYEQYF. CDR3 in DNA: TGTGCCAGCAGCAGAAACAAGGAAACCTACGAGCAGTACTTC.

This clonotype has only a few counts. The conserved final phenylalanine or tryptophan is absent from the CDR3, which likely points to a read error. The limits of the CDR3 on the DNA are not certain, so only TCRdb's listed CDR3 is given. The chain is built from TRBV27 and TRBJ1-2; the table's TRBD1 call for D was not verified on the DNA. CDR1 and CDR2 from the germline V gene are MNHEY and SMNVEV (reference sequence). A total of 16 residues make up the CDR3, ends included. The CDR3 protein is CASQASGTGDPFRVVV.

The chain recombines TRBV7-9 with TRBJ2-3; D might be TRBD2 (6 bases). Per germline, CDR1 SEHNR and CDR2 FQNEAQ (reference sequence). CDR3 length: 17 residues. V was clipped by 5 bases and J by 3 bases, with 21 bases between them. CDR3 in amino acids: CASSPLSKGLFTDTQYF. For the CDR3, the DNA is TGTGCCAGCAGCCCGCTATCGAAGGGACTTTTTACAGATACGCAGTATTTT.

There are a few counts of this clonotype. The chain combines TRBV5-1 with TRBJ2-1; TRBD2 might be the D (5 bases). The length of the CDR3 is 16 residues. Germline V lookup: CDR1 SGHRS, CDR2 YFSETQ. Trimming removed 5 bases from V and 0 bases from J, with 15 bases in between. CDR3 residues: CASRQATGSSYNEQFF. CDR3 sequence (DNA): TGCGCCAGCAGGCAAGCCACGGGGAGCTCCTACAATGAGCAGTTCTTC.

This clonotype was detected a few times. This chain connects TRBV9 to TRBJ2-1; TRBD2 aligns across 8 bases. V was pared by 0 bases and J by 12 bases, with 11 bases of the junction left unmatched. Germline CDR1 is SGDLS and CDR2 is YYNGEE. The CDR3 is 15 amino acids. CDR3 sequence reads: CASSVDGGGNKGQFF. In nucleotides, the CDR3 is TGTGCCAGCAGCGTAGACGGGGGGGGAAATAAGGGGCAGTTCTTC.